A single sample gave rise to the 25 T cell receptor beta chains below, sequenced in a study of human T cells and chemical hapten exposure. Extraction yielded total RNA from whole blood (unfractionated). TCRdb independently ran MiXCR on the 5' RACE reads; one entry per CDR3 protein. The sample has about 140,000 distinct CDR3 sequences, approximately 4% seen once. The receptors were gathered from a female donor in good health.

The sample holds many counts of this clonotype. The chain links TRBV7-9 to TRBJ2-7; 10 bases map to TRBD1. In germline, CDR1 is SEHNR, CDR2 FQNEAQ (reference sequence). There are 15 residues in the CDR3. The V gene end was trimmed by 5 bases and the J gene end by 6 bases; junction bases not matched to a gene: 10. The CDR3 reads CASSPTGTGVVEQYF. In DNA form, the CDR3 reads TGTGCCAGCAGCCCGACCGGGACAGGGGTCGTCGAGCAGTACTTC.

In its sample, this clonotype was seen many times. The gene calls are TRBV20-1 and TRBJ2-1; D is undetermined. V was shortened by 1 base and J by 5 bases, with 15 bases between the two germline ends. The CDR3 totals 15 residues. CDR1 DFQATT and CDR2 SNEGSKA come from the germline V gene (reference sequence). CDR3 loop: CSARAFSGSNNEQFF. The CDR3, as DNA: TGCAGTGCTAGAGCGTTCTCAGGCAGTAACAATGAGCAGTTCTTC.

This clonotype showed up many times. The chain employs TRBV24-1 and TRBJ2-2; maybe TRBD1 (5 bases). Germline V lookup: CDR1 KGHDR, CDR2 SFDVKD. Trimming took 3 bases from V and 3 from J, leaving 10 bases between them. This CDR3 is built from 15 residues. CDR3 coding DNA: TGTGCCACCAGTGATAGGGGCAGACACACCGGGGAGCTGTTTTTT. Amino acid sequence: CATSDRGRHTGELFF.

This clonotype was observed at least ten times. The chain couples TRBV6-1 to TRBJ2-5; possibly TRBD2 for D (5 bases). The CDR3 loop spans 14 amino acids. Germline V gene sequence: CDR1 MNHNS, CDR2 SASEGT. V was shortened by 3 bases and J by 3 bases, with 11 bases between the two germline ends. This chain's CDR3 is CASSDTGMKETQYF. DNA for the CDR3: TGTGCCAGCAGTGATACCGGGATGAAAGAGACCCAGTACTTC.

In this sample, this clonotype turned up many times. The V call is TRBV20-1, the J call TRBJ1-6; TRBD1 might be the D (5 bases). Germline-derived CDR1 and CDR2 are DFQATT and SNEGSKA (reference sequence). This CDR3 has 17 amino acids. Trimming cost V 0 bases and J 0 bases, with 12 bases left between them. CDR3 nucleotides: TGCAGTGCTAGAGACGGGGCTGCAATCTCCTATAATTCACCCCTCCACTTT. Protein product: CSARDGAAISYNSPLHF.

The table lists this clonotype with many counts. The chain combines TRBV6-2 or TRBV6-3 with TRBJ1-5, with 10 positions matching TRBD1. Germline V CDR1 and CDR2: MNHEY, SVGEGT. The CDR3 is 16 residues long. V trimming: 2 bases; J trimming: 7 bases; junction bases outside the gene matches: 8. CDR3 sequence (DNA): TGTGCCAGCAGTTACATCCCGACAGGGGGCGGGCAGCCCCAGCATTTT. Its protein product is CASSYIPTGGGQPQHF.

This clonotype has only a few counts. This chain uses TRBV12-3 or TRBV12-4 with TRBJ2-3; D ambiguous. This CDR3 spans 13 amino acids. V was clipped by 11 bases and J by 3 bases, with 15 bases between them. This CDR3 reads CACSGARTDTQYF. CDR3 bases: TGTGCCTGCTCGGGTGCGCGTACAGATACGCAGTATTTT.

In its sample, this clonotype was seen many times. The gene calls are TRBV5-1 and TRBJ2-7, with 8 bases lining up with TRBD1. Germline trimming cut 4 bases from V and 4 bases from J; bases unmatched to any gene: 10. The CDR3 loop spans 15 amino acids. Germline V lookup: CDR1 SGHRS, CDR2 YFSETQ. CDR3 sequence: CASSPQGARAYEQYF. The CDR3 coding sequence is TGCGCCAGCAGCCCCCAGGGGGCGCGGGCGTACGAGCAGTACTTC.

This clonotype came up many times. This chain joins TRBV2 and TRBJ1-1; a weak D match, TRBD1 (6 bases). CDR1 SNHLY and CDR2 FYNNEI come from the germline V gene. Trimming removed 6 bases at V and 2 bases at J, with 13 bases between. The CDR3 runs to 14 residues. The CDR3 coding sequence is TGTGCCAGCAGGGGGGGGCAGGTTAACACTGAAGCTTTCTTT. Residues: CASRGGQVNTEAFF.

This clonotype was detected only a few times. The chain couples TRBV28 to TRBJ1-2, with TRBD1 matching over 7 bases. The V gene's germline CDR1 is MDHEN and CDR2 SYDVKM. With 2 bases clipped from V and 5 bases from J, the junction kept 8 bases outside the gene matches. The CDR3 loop spans 15 amino acids. CDR3 region: CASSLEGGSTYGYTF. The CDR3 DNA sequence: TGTGCCAGCAGTTTAGAAGGGGGCTCTACTTATGGCTACACCTTC.

At least ten counts were recorded for this clonotype. The chain is built from TRBV5-1 and TRBJ1-5; perhaps TRBD1 as D (6 bases). The germline V gene has CDR1 SGHRS and CDR2 YFSETQ. CDR3 length equals 15 residues. Trimming removed 1 base from V and 3 bases from J, with 11 bases in between. The DNA for the CDR3 is TGCGCCAGCAGCTTGTCTGGGGGCACCAATCAGCCCCAGCATTTT. Translated, it gives CASSLSGGTNQPQHF.

This clonotype was recorded at least ten times. A junction boundary mismatches the germline segment, possibly from a read error. The chain links TRBV29-1 to TRBJ2-7; TRBD1 aligns across 7 bases. CDR3 length: 13 amino acids. Germline assignment: CDR1 SQVTM and CDR2 ANQGSEA. CDR3 sequence (DNA): TGCAGCGCTACTTCCCGGGACAGTCGGGATCAGGACTTC. Protein: CSATSRDSRDQDF.

The rearrangement joins TRBV5-1 to TRBJ1-6, with 7 bases fitting TRBD1. CDR1 SGHRS and CDR2 YFSETQ come from the germline V gene. The CDR3 runs to 15 residues. V was pared by 5 bases and J by 6 bases, with 8 bases of the junction left unmatched. This CDR3 is CASRGVRGINSPLHF. The CDR3 nucleotides are TGCGCCAGCAGAGGGGTCAGGGGGATTAATTCACCCCTCCACTTT.

Ten or more counts support this clonotype. V and J are TRBV28 and TRBJ1-2; D uncertain. V was trimmed by 6 bases and J by 5 bases, leaving 13 bases between them. CDR1 and CDR2 from the germline V gene are MDHEN and SYDVKM. This CDR3 region has 13 residues. The chain's CDR3 is CASRNTVSYGYTF. The CDR3, as DNA: TGTGCCAGCAGAAATACAGTATCTTATGGCTACACCTTC.

The sample holds a few counts of this clonotype. The V and J genes are TRBV15 and TRBJ2-1; 8 positions match TRBD2. Germline values: CDR1 LNHNV, CDR2 YYDKDF (reference sequence). The CDR3 totals 14 residues. Unmatched junction bases numbered 5, after V lost 1 base and J lost 9 bases. The CDR3 region has the DNA TGTGCCACCAGCAGAGGGCCGGGGGGGGTTGAGCAGTTCTTC. Protein sequence: CATSRGPGGVEQFF.

The chain joins TRBV25-1 to TRBJ2-4; the match to TRBD1 covers 11 bases. V dropped 7 bases and J dropped 6; count of bases not matched to a gene: 11. The CDR3 runs to 16 residues. Germline CDR1 is MGHDK and CDR2 is SYGVNS. The CDR3 reads CASTPSGTGGRNIQYF. As DNA, the CDR3 is TGTGCCAGCACTCCATCCGGGACAGGGGGGCGAAACATTCAGTACTTC.

This clonotype occurred many times. The chain combines TRBV20-1 with TRBJ1-4, with D perhaps matching TRBD1 (5 bases). V was cut by 5 bases and J by 8 bases, with 15 bases left in between. Germline CDR1 reads DFQATT; CDR2 reads SNEGSKA (reference sequence). This CDR3 has 13 residues. The DNA for the CDR3 is TGCAGTGCTCTCGACAGAATAGGAGAAAAACTGTTTTTT. Translating it yields CSALDRIGEKLFF.

Many counts were recorded for this clonotype. V gene TRBV20-1 combines with J gene TRBJ1-6; maybe TRBD1 (5 bases). The V gene lost 1 base and the J gene lost 6 bases, with 10 bases spanning the gap. CDR1 DFQATT and CDR2 SNEGSKA come from the germline V gene (reference sequence). CDR3 size: 14 residues. CDR3 in DNA: TGCAGTGCTAGAGCGGGGGGGATTAATTCACCCCTCCACTTT. It yields the protein CSARAGGINSPLHF.

Ten or more counts support this clonotype. CDR3 nucleotide sequence: TGTGCCAGCAGCCAAGTTGGCAGGGACACAGATACGCAGTATTTT. It is translated as CASSQVGRDTDTQYF. The rearrangement links TRBV3-1 to TRBJ2-3, with a possible D match to TRBD1 (5 bases). CDR1 and CDR2 (germline): LGHDT, YNNKEL (reference sequence). V was shortened by 1 base and J by 2 bases, with 10 bases between the two germline ends. The CDR3 is made up of 15 amino acids.

The sample holds a few counts of this clonotype. The chain combines TRBV9 with TRBJ2-1; 8 bases agree with TRBD1. This CDR3 has 16 residues. Germline CDR1 is SGDLS and CDR2 is YYNGEE. J gave up 7 bases and V 3 bases, and 12 bases lay outside the gene matches. CDR3 amino acids: CASSGGDRLRDNEQFF. The CDR3 bases are TGTGCCAGCAGCGGAGGGGACAGGCTGCGGGATAATGAGCAGTTCTTC.

This clonotype was seen repeatedly, ten times or more. V gene TRBV11-2 combines with J gene TRBJ2-1, with 7 bases aligning to TRBD1. Germline trimming cut 5 bases from V and 8 bases from J; bases unmatched to any gene: 6. This CDR3 spans 13 amino acids. In germline, CDR1 is SGHAT, CDR2 FQNNGV. The chain's CDR3 is CASSPNRGYEQFF. The CDR3 DNA reads as TGTGCCAGCAGCCCAAACAGGGGTTATGAGCAGTTCTTC.

This clonotype showed up many times. The rearrangement links TRBV7-8 to TRBJ1-1, with TRBD1 matching over 7 bases. The CDR3 spans 14 residues. Losses at the gene ends were 3 bases for V and 1 base for J; bases not matched to a gene: 2. CDR1 is SGHVS, CDR2 FQNEAQ, per germline. In nucleotides, the CDR3 is TGTGCCAGCAGCTTGAGGGGGCGGAACACTGAAGCTTTCTTT. It is translated as CASSLRGRNTEAFF.

V and J are TRBV7-2 and TRBJ2-3; 8 bases map to TRBD2. Germline V lookup: CDR1 SGHTA, CDR2 FQGNSA. J was trimmed by 1 base and V by 1 base; bases with no gene match: 7. This CDR3 spans 17 amino acids. CDR3 region: CASSLGRTSGGTDTQYF. The CDR3, as DNA: TGTGCCAGCAGCTTAGGGCGAACTAGCGGCGGCACAGATACGCAGTATTTT.

In its sample, this clonotype was seen many times. The genes are TRBV7-6 and TRBJ2-3, with 12 bases that match TRBD2. CDR3 length: 18 amino acids. The germline CDR1 and CDR2 sequences are SGHVS and FNYEAQ. Unmatched junction bases numbered 13, after V lost 5 bases and J lost 4 bases. In DNA form, the CDR3 reads TGTGCCAGCAGCCCCCGACTAGCGGGGGCAATTTCTTCAGATACGCAGTATTTT. Translated: CASSPRLAGAISSDTQYF.

This clonotype was detected only a few times. This rearrangement joins TRBV6-5 to TRBJ1-1; D gene ambiguous. Germline values: CDR1 MNHEY, CDR2 SVGAGI. Trimming removed 0 bases from V and 11 bases from J, with 22 bases in between. The CDR3 length is 16 residues. The CDR3 bases are TGTGCCAGCAGTTACTCCAACCAATACAGTGGGCCTGGGGCTTTCTTT. Protein product: CASSYSNQYSGPGAFF.